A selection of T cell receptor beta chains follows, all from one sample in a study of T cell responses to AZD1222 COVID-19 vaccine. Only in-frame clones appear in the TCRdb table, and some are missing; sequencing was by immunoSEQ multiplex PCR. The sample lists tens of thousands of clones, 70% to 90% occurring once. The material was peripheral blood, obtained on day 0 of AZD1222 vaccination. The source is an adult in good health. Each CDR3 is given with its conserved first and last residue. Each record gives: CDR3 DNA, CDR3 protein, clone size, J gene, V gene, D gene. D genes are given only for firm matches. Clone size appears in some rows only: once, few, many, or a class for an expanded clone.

TGTGCCTGGACCTGGGACGGCCGAAATTCACCCCTCCACTTT CAWTWDGRNSPLHF NA TRBJ1-6 TRBV30 NA
TGTGCCAGCGGGGTTGCCTACGAGCAGTACTTC CASGVAYEQYF NA TRBJ2-7 TRBV11-2 NA
TGTGCCAGCAGCCAAGAAAACAGGGTCTCTCTCTCTGGAAACACCATATATTTT CASSQENRVSLSGNTIYF NA TRBJ1-3 TRBV4-2 NA
TGTGCCAGCAGCCGATGGGGCTACGAGCAGTACTTC CASSRWGYEQYF NA TRBJ2-7 TRBV28 NA
TGCGCCAGCAGCTCGCCAGGGGAGAGCAAAAACATTCAGTACTTC CASSSPGESKNIQYF NA TRBJ2-4 TRBV4-1 NA
TGTGCCAGCAGGCTCAGGGGGCGGGATGAGCAGTTCTTC CASRLRGRDEQFF NA TRBJ2-1 TRBV27 TRBD1
TGCGCCAGCAGCTTGACCGGACAGGCCGGCGAGACCCAGTACTTC CASSLTGQAGETQYF NA TRBJ2-5 TRBV5-1 TRBD1
TGTGCTAGTGGCCTGGACTCCTACGAGCAGTACTTC CASGLDSYEQYF NA TRBJ2-7 TRBV12-5 NA
TGTGCCAGCAGCCCGAAGACAGGGCGAACTGAAGCTTTCTTT CASSPKTGRTEAFF NA TRBJ1-1 TRBV9 TRBD1
TGTGCCAGCACTAATACAGGGGGCCTCGCCTACGAGCAGTACTTC CASTNTGGLAYEQYF NA TRBJ2-7 TRBV6-5 TRBD1
TGTGCCAGTAGCCCAGCCCTGTACGGGGCCAACGTCCTGACTTTC CASSPALYGANVLTF few TRBJ2-6 TRBV19 NA
TGTGCCAGCAGCCATAGCGAAGATACGCAGTATTTT CASSHSEDTQYF NA TRBJ2-3 TRBV3-1/TRBV3-2 NA
TGCGCCAGCAGCCAAGCACTACCCGGGTTTATGACAAGAGCTTTCTTT CASSQALPGFMTRAFF few TRBJ1-1 TRBV4-1 NA
TGTGCCAGCAGTTTCCCAGGGGAGGTCTTCAATGAGCAGTTCTTC CASSFPGEVFNEQFF NA TRBJ2-1 TRBV28 NA
TGTGCCTGGAGTTTTGGGGCTAATGAAAAACTGTTTTTT CAWSFGANEKLFF once TRBJ1-4 TRBV30 NA
TGTGCCTGGAGTGTCGGACAGGGGGTTTCACCCCTCCACTTT CAWSVGQGVSPLHF few TRBJ1-6 TRBV30 TRBD1
TGTGCCAGCAGCCCCAACGTTGACACTGAAGCTTTCTTT CASSPNVDTEAFF NA TRBJ1-1 TRBV5-4 NA
TGTGCCAGCAGCTTAGAAGCTAGCGGGGCGAGCTCCTACAATGAGCAGTTCTTC CASSLEASGASSYNEQFF NA TRBJ2-1 TRBV7-8 TRBD2
TGTGCCAGCAGCTTGATAGCCCGGGACAGGGGGTATTTT CASSLIARDRGYF NA TRBJ2-3 TRBV5-6 TRBD1
TGTGCCACCAAGGGACAGTCACCTAGTCAGCCCCAGCATTTT CATKGQSPSQPQHF NA TRBJ1-5 TRBV6-1 TRBD1
TGTGCCAGCAGCGGGACTAGCGGGAAAGATACGCAGTATTTT CASSGTSGKDTQYF NA TRBJ2-3 TRBV6-5 TRBD2
TGTGCCAGCAGCTTAGTTACCGTTGACGGCTACACCTTC CASSLVTVDGYTF NA TRBJ1-2 TRBV11-2 NA
TGTGCCAGCAGTGGAATTATGAACACTGAAGCTTTCTTT CASSGIMNTEAFF NA TRBJ1-1 TRBV27 NA
TGTGCCAGCAGCTCTAGACAGAAAGGCACTGAAGCTTTCTTT CASSSRQKGTEAFF once TRBJ1-1 TRBV7-2 NA
TGTGCCAGCAGCTTCCCCCCACTAGCACTATTCAATGAGCAGTTCTTC CASSFPPLALFNEQFF NA TRBJ2-1 TRBV7-8 NA
TGCGCCAGCAGCCCCAACTACAATGAGCAGTTCTTC CASSPNYNEQFF NA TRBJ2-1 TRBV5-1 NA
TGTGCCAGCTCACCACAAGCGGGAGAAGATACGCAGTATTTT CASSPQAGEDTQYF NA TRBJ2-3 TRBV18 TRBD2
TGCAGCGTGGGGGATATAGCCGAGCAGTACTTC CSVGDIAEQYF NA TRBJ2-7 TRBV29-1 NA
TGTGCCAGCAGCCATTTCAGAGGGAGGGGTGGGGCCAACGTCCTGACTTTC CASSHFRGRGGANVLTF NA TRBJ2-6 TRBV14 TRBD2